One TCR beta chain is described in this entry. Its antigen is not known. This CDR3 contains 16 residues. The V gene's germline CDR1 is SGHRS and CDR2 YFSETQ. Each UMI harboured a 6-nucleotide sample barcode and was appended via template switching. With about 17 and 10 cycles respectively, two nested PCRs were carried out on TCRalpha and TCRbeta cDNA. TCRdb reprocessed the 5' RACE reads; each CDR3 protein has one entry and no DNA is given. The sample has some 190,000 distinct CDR3 sequences, and its top ten clones hold around 7.6%. The data were obtained in a study of monozygotic twins with inflammatory bowel disease. Findings and caveats of the study: Compared with healthy co-twins, IBD patients showed reduced TCRbeta repertoire diversity by inverse Simpson. Among T cells, the various subtypes were not distinguishable.

Sequencing was performed on blood. This sequence was found in a human donor with ulcerative colitis or Crohn's disease, or a healthy co-twin of an affected twin (not recorded which). This chain joins TRBV5-1 and TRBJ2-7; absent DNA, TCRdb's TRBD1 call cannot be checked. This CDR3 reads CASSQGPGQGIYEQYF.